This entry lists 11 T cell receptor beta chains sequenced from one sample in a study of blood T cell repertoires in COVID-19. Generated by immunoSEQ multiplex PCR, the TCRdb table keeps only in-frame clones and is missing some. The sample includes 410,000 or so clones, around 86% of them seen just once. The sequencing input was peripheral blood. The receptors derive from a woman in her twenties or thirties with active or convalescent COVID-19.

The rearrangement joins TRBV19 to TRBJ1-2; 7 bases match TRBD1. This CDR3 is 15 amino acids long. Germline V gene lookup returns CDR1 LNHDA and CDR2 SQIVND (reference sequence). The ends lost 5 bases at V and 9 bases at J; junction bases unmatched: 15. CDR3: CASSADDRAASRYTF. In nucleotides, the CDR3 is TGTGCCAGTAGTGCTGACGACAGGGCAGCTTCTCGCTACACCTTC.

This chain joins TRBV10-3 and TRBJ2-3; no clear D. Germline values: CDR1 ENHRY, CDR2 SYGVKD. The CDR3 has 14 amino acids. The V end was cut by 0 bases, the J end by 6 bases, with 10 bases between. In DNA, the CDR3 is TGTGCCATCAGTGAGTCGGTAGAGTGGGATACGCAGTATTTT. This translates into CAISESVEWDTQYF.

Turning to this clone: Other DNA sequences in this specimen translate into the identical CDR3. The CDR3, as DNA: TGTGCCAGCAGCTTAGACAGGGGCACTGAAGCTTTCTTT. Its translation: CASSLDRGTEAFF. The chain has TRBV7-2 and TRBJ1-1, with 7 bases aligning to TRBD1. This CDR3 has 13 residues. CDR1 is SGHTA and CDR2 is FQGNSA in the germline V gene. V lost 1 base and J lost 4; bases outside the gene matches: 0. Based on the CDR3 plus reference TRBV7-2 and TRBJ1-1, the full variable domain is GAGVSQSPSNKVTEKGKDVELRCDPISGHTALYWYRQSLGQGLEFLIYFQGNSAPDKSGLPSDRFSAERTGGSVSTLTIQRTQQEDSAVYLCASSLDRGTEAFFGQGTRLTVV.

The chain is built from TRBV3-1 (or the pseudogene TRBV3-2) and TRBJ1-4; 7 bases match TRBD1. V lost 5 bases, J lost 8 bases, and 2 bases stayed unmatched. Germline V gene sequence: CDR1 LGHDT, CDR2 YNNKEL (reference sequence). CDR3 length equals 12 residues. The CDR3 spells CASSADREKLFF. The CDR3 region has the DNA TGTGCCAGCAGCGCGGACAGGGAAAAACTGTTTTTT.

V gene TRBV5-4 combines with J gene TRBJ2-7; perhaps TRBD1 as D (5 bases). The germline V gene encodes CDR1 SGHNT and CDR2 YYREEE (reference sequence). V lost 3 bases, J lost 7 bases, and 11 bases lay in between. This CDR3 comprises 12 residues. Here the CDR3 reads CASSWGLGEQYF. CDR3 sequence (DNA): TGTGCCAGCAGCTGGGGCCTAGGGGAGCAGTACTTC.

This rearrangement joins TRBV4-1 to TRBJ1-5, with D maybe TRBD1 (6 bases). The CDR3 totals 12 residues. Germline CDR1 and CDR2: MGHRA and YSYEKL. V was shortened by 3 bases and J by 10 bases, with 10 bases between the two germline ends. The CDR3: CASSQQGGPQHF. The CDR3 nucleotides read TGCGCCAGCAGCCAGCAAGGGGGACCCCAGCATTTT.

The chain joins TRBV10-3 to TRBJ2-1, with a weak D call TRBD2 (5 bases). CDR1 and CDR2 from the germline V gene are ENHRY and SYGVKD. The CDR3 loop spans 16 amino acids. Between the trimmed V and J ends, which lost 2 bases and 0 bases, there was a span of 11 bases. The CDR3 protein is CAISEVAPSSYNEQFF. The CDR3 DNA sequence: TGTGCCATCAGTGAGGTAGCGCCCAGCTCCTACAATGAGCAGTTCTTC.

The chain carries TRBV7-2 and TRBJ1-1; no clear D. Trimming stripped 1 base from V and 5 bases from J, with 14 bases between. The V gene's germline CDR1 is SGHTA and CDR2 FQGNSA. The CDR3 extends over 15 amino acids. This chain's CDR3 is CASSLVPGSGTEAFF. The CDR3 nucleotides are TGTGCCAGCAGCTTAGTTCCAGGCTCTGGTACTGAAGCTTTCTTT.

The chain has TRBV19 and TRBJ2-1; D may be TRBD2 (5 bases). Germline V gives CDR1 LNHDA, CDR2 SQIVND (reference sequence). The CDR3 totals 15 residues. V was trimmed by 0 bases and J by 3 bases, leaving 9 bases between them. The DNA for the CDR3 is TGTGCCAGTAGTATAGAGCGGGCAAGCTACAATGAGCAGTTCTTC. Protein: CASSIERASYNEQFF.

The V and J genes are TRBV16 and TRBJ2-1; no definite D call. CDR3 size: 14 residues. Germline V gene data show CDR1 as KGHSY and CDR2 as FQNENV. Trimming removed 0 bases at V and 8 bases at J, with 11 bases between. The CDR3: CASSQSYPRDEQFF. The DNA of the CDR3 is TGTGCCAGCAGCCAATCCTACCCACGGGATGAGCAGTTCTTC.

This chain joins TRBV4-1 and TRBJ2-5; possible D gene TRBD1, 6 bases. Germline CDR1 reads MGHRA; CDR2 reads YSYEKL. This CDR3 is built from 14 residues. V was cut by 1 base and J by 4 bases, with 10 bases left in between. The CDR3 sequence: CASSQGGGAETQYF. The CDR3 DNA follows: TGCGCCAGCAGCCAAGGAGGGGGTGCAGAGACCCAGTACTTC.